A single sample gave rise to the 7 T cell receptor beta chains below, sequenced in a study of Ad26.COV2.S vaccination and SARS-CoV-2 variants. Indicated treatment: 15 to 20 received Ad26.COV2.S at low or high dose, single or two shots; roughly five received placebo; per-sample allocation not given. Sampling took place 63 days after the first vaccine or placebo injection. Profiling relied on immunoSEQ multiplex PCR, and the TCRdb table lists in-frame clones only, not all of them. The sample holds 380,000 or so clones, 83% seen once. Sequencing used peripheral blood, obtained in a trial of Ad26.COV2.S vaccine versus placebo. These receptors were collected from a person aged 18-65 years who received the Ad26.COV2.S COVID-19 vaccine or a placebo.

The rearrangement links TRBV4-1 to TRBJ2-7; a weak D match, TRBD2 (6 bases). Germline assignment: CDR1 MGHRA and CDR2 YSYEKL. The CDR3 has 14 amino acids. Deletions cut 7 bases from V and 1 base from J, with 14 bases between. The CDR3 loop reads CASKDRDLSYEQYF. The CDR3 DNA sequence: TGCGCCAGCAAGGACCGGGACTTGTCCTACGAGCAGTACTTC.

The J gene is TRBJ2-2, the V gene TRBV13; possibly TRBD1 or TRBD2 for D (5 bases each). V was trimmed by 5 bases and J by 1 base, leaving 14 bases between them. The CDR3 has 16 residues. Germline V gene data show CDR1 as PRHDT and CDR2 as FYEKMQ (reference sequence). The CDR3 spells CASSPGANLNTGELFF. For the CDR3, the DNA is TGTGCCAGCAGCCCCGGGGCGAATCTGAACACCGGGGAGCTGTTTTTT. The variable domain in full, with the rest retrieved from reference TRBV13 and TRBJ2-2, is AAGVIQSPRHLIKEKRETATLKCYPIPRHDTVYWYQQGPGQDPQFLISFYEKMQSDKGSIPDRFSAQQFSDYHSELNMSSLELGDSALYFCASSPGANLNTGELFFGEGSRLTVL.

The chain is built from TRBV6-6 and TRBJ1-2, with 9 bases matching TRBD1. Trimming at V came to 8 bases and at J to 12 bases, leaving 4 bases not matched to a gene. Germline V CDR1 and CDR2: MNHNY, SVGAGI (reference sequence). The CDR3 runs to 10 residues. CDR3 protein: CASLQGAHTF. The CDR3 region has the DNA TGTGCCAGCCTACAGGGGGCCCACACCTTC.

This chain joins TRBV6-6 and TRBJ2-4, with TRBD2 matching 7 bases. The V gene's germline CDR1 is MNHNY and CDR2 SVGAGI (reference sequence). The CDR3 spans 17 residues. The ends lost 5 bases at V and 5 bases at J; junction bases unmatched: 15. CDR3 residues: CASSRRVGGVGQNIQYF. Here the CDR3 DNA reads TGTGCCAGCAGTCGCCGCGTGGGGGGGGTAGGTCAAAACATTCAGTACTTC.

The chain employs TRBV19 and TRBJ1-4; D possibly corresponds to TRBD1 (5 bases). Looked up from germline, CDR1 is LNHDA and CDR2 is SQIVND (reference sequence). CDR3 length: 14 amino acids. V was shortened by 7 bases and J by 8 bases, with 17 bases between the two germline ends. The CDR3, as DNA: TGTGCCAGTACCCCTGGGGACTTAAACGAAAAACTGTTTTTT. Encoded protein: CASTPGDLNEKLFF.

CDR3 sequence (DNA): TGTGCCAGCAGCGCATCACTAGATACGCAGTATTTT. This gives the protein CASSASLDTQYF. The chain couples TRBV9 to TRBJ2-3, with unresolved D. Germline CDR1 and CDR2: SGDLS and YYNGEE. The V end was cut by 3 bases, the J end by 5 bases, with 7 bases between. The CDR3 contains 12 residues.

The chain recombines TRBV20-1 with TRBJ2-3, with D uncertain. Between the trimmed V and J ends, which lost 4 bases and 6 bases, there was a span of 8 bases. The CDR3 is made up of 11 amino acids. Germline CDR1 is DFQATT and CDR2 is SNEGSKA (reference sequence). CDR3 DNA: TGCAGTGCTACCACGTTGGATACGCAGTATTTT. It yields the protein CSATTLDTQYF.